This T cell receptor beta chain stems from a study of blood T cells in healthy people across ages. Study findings and constraints: Measured against age, TCR beta diversity per million T cells decreased in a roughly linear manner.

A sample-barcoded 5' primer and a J-beta primer mix were used in a second PCR of roughly 7 to 11 cycles. Tags on each cDNA molecule came from a template-switch adaptor with 12 random nucleotides. TCRdb independently ran MiXCR on the 5' RACE reads; one entry per CDR3 protein. The sample lists around 990,000 distinct CDR3 sequences; 20% to 25% were seen once. As concerns this clonotype: Antigen specificity is unknown.

The CDR3 is 13 residues long. CDR1 and CDR2 from the germline V gene are DFQATT and SNEGSKA (reference sequence). V lost 1 base, J lost 5 bases, and 9 bases lay in between. This same sample was also taken into another study, of T cells of mothers and their children.

The origin of this receptor is a girl aged 2-15 years in good health. Sequenced: blood. The V and J genes are TRBV20-1 and TRBJ2-4, with a possible D match to TRBD2 (6 bases). The DNA for the CDR3 is TGCAGTGCTAGAGGTGGGACTCAAAACATTCAGTACTTC. This translates into CSARGGTQNIQYF.